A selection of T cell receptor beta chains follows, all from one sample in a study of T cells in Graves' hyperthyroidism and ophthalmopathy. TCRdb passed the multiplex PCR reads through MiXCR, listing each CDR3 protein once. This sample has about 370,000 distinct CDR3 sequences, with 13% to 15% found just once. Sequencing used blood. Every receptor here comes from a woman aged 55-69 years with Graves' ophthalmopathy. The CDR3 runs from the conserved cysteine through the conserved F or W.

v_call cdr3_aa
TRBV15 CATSRAPGTRSNEQFF
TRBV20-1 CSASTASYSYNEQFF
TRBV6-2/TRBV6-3 CASSYRVGTEAFF
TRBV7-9 CASSLGGAIGQSGRSYEQYF
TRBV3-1 CASSQGLAGVLGANVLTF
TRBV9 CASSAQGLNEQFF
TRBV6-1 CASRSSGRVGNEQFF
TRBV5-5 CASRHGQGLVEPQHF
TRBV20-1 CSAPDPMGPYEQYF
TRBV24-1 CATSDLGQGRETQYF
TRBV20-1 CSARGGLQITDTQYF
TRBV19 CASSIVGVRHYNEQFF
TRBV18 CASSRQRAGSTDTQYF
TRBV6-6 CASSYLGQTYGYTF
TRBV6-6 CASSYSDTDTQYF
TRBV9 CASSVAGEKLFF